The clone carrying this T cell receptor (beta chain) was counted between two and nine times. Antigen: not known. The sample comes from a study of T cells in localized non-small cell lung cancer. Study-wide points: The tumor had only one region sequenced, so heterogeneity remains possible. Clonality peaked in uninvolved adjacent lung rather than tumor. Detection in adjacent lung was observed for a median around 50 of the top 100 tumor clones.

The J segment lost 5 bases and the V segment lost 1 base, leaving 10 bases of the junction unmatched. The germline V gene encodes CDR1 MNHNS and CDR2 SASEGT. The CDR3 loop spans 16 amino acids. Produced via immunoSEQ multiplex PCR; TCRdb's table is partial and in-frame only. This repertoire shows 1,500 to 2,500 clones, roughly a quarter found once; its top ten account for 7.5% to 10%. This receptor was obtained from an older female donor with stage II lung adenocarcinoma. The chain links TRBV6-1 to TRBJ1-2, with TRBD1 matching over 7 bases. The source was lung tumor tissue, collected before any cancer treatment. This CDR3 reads CASSEELMDRRYGYTF. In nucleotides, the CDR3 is TGTGCCAGCAGTGAAGAATTGATGGACAGGCGGTATGGCTACACCTTC.